This TCR beta chain appears in the sequencing data of a study of T cell responses to AZD1222 COVID-19 vaccine. The study's findings and limits: It was only a handful of AZD1222 recipients who were seropositive at baseline.

The CDR3 runs 16 residues. Germline assignment: CDR1 MGHRA and CDR2 YSYEKL. V shed 2 bases and J 9 bases; nucleotides not matched to a gene: 13. The table came from immunoSEQ multiplex PCR; TCRdb's copy has only in-frame clones and leaves some out. The sample yields 150,000 to 200,000 clones, 80% to 95% seen once. Remarks on this clone: Its antigen remains unknown.

The chain carries TRBV4-1 and TRBJ2-1; 7 bases match TRBD2. The sequencing used peripheral blood, collected 28 days after the second AZD1222 dose. The receptor was derived from an adult who received the AZD1222 COVID-19 vaccine. This chain's CDR3 is CASSQSGTTAGGEQFF. The DNA for the CDR3 is TGCGCCAGCAGCCAATCCGGGACTACGGCTGGGGGTGAGCAGTTCTTC.